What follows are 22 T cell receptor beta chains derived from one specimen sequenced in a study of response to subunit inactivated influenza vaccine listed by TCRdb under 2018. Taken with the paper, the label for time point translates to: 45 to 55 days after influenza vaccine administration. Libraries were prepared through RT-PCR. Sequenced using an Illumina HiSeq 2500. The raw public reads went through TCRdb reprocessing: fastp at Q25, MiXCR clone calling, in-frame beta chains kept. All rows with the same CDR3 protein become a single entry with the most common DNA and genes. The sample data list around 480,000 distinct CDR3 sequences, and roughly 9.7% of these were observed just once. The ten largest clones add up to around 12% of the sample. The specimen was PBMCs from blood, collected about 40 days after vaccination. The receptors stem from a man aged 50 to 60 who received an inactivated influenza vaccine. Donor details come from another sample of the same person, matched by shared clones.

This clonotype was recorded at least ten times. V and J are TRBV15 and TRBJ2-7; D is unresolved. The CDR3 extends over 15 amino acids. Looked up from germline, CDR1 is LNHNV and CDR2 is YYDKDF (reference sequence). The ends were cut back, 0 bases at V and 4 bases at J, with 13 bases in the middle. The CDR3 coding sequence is TGTGCCACCAGCAGAGATCCGGACCCGAAGTACGAGCAGTACTTC. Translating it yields CATSRDPDPKYEQYF.

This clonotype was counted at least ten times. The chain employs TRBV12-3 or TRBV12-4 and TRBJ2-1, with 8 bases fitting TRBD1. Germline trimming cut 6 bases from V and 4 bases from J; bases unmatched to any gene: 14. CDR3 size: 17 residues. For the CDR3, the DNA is TGTGCCAGCAGGCAACGACAGGGGTCCCTGGGATACAATGAGCAGTTCTTC. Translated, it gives CASRQRQGSLGYNEQFF.

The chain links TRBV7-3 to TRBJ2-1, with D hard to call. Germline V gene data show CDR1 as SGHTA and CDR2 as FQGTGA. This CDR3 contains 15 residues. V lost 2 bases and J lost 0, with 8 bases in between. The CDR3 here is CASSLRLTSYNEQFF. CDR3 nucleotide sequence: TGTGCCAGCAGCTTACGGCTTACCTCCTACAATGAGCAGTTCTTC.

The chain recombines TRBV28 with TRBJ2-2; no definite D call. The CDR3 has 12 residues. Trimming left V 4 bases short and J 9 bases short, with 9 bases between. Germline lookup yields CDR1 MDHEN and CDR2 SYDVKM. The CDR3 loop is CASSSSERELFF. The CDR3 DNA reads TGTGCCAGCAGTTCATCTGAGCGGGAGCTGTTTTTT.

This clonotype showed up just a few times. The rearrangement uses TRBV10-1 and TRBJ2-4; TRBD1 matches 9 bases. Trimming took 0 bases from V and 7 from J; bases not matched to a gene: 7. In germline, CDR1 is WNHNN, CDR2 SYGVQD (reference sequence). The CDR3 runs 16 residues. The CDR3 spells CASSESIGDRVNIQYF. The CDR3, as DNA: TGCGCCAGCAGTGAGTCGATCGGGGACAGGGTCAACATTCAGTACTTC.

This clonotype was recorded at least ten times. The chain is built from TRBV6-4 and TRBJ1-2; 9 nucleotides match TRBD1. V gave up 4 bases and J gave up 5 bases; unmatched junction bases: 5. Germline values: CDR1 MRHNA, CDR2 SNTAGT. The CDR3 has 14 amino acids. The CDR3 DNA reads TGTGCCAGCAGTGTGGGACAGGGAGATTATGGCTACACCTTC. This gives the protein CASSVGQGDYGYTF.

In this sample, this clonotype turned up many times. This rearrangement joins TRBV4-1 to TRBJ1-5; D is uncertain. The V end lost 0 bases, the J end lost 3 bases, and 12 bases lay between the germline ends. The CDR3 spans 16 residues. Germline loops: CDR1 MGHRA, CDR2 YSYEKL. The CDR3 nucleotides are TGCGCCAGCAGCCAAGATTTCGGGGTGAACAATCAGCCCCAGCATTTT. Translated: CASSQDFGVNNQPQHF.

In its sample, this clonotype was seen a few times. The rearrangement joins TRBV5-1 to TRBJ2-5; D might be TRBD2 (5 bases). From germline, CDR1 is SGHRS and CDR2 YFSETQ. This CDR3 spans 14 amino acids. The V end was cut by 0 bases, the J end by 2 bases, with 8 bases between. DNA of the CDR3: TGCGCCAGCAGCTTGGCGGGGAAACAAGAGACCCAGTACTTC. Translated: CASSLAGKQETQYF. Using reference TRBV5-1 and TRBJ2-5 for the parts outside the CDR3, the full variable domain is KAGVTQTPRYLIKTRGQQVTLSCSPISGHRSVSWYQQTPGQGLQFLFEYFSETQRNKGNFPGRFSGRQFSNSRSEMNVSTLELGDSALYLCASSLAGKQETQYFGPGTRLLVL.

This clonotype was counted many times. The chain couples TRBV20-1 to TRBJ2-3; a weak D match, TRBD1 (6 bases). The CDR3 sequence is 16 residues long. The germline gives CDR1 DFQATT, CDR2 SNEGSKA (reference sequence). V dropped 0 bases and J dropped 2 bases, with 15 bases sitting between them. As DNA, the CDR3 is TGCAGTGCTAGAGATGCCGAGCAGGGGTTCACAGATACGCAGTATTTT. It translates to CSARDAEQGFTDTQYF.

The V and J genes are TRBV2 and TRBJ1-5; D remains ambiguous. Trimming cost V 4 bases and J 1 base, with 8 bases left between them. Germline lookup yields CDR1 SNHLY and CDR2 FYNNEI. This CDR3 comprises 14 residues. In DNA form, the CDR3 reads TGTGCCAGCAGTGGGAGGGTCAGCAATCAGCCCCAGCATTTT. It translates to CASSGRVSNQPQHF.

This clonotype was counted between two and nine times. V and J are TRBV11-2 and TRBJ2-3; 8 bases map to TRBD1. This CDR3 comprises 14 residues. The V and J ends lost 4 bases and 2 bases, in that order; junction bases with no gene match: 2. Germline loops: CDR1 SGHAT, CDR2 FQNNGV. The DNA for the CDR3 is TGTGCCAGCAGCTACCAGGGGGCCACAGATACGCAGTATTTT. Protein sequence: CASSYQGATDTQYF.

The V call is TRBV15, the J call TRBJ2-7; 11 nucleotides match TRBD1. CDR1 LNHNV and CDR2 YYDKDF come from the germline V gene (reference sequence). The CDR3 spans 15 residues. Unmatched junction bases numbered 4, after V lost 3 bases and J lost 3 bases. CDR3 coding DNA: TGTGCCACCAGCAGTCCCGGGACAGGGGGCTACGAGCAGTACTTC. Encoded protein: CATSSPGTGGYEQYF.

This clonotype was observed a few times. The DNA for the CDR3 is TGTGCCAGCAGCTTGGGATGGGACCCCTCCTACAATGAGCAGTTCTTC. Amino acid sequence: CASSLGWDPSYNEQFF. The gene calls are TRBV5-5 and TRBJ2-1, with D perhaps matching TRBD1 or TRBD2 (5 bases each). CDR1 is SGHKS, CDR2 YYEKEE, per germline (reference sequence). The CDR3 length is 16 residues. V lost 0 bases and J lost 0, with 10 bases in between.

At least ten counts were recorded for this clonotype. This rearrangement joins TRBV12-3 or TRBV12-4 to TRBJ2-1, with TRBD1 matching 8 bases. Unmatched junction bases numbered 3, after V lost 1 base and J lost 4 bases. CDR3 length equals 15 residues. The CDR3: CASSLGRGPYNEQFF. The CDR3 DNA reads TGTGCCAGCAGTTTAGGCAGGGGGCCGTACAATGAGCAGTTCTTC.

In DNA form, the CDR3 reads TGTGCCAGCAGTTTAGGGCGGTTTAGCACAGATACGCAGTATTTT. Its protein is CASSLGRFSTDTQYF. The chain is built from TRBV12-3 or TRBV12-4 and TRBJ2-3; D gene unclear. V gave up 1 base and J gave up 0 bases, with 8 bases separating them. The CDR3 contains 15 residues.

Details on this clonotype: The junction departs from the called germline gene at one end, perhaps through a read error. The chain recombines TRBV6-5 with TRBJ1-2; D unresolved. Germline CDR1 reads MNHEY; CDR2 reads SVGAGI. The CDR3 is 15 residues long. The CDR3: CVSSYATPPSYGYTF. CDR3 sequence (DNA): TGTGTCAGCAGTTACGCGACCCCTCCTAGCTATGGCTACACCTTC.

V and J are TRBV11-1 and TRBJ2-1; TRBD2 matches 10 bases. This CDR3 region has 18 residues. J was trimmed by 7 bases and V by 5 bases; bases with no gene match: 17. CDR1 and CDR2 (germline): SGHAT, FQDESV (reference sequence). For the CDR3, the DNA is TGTGCCAGCAGCCGTGGTCTAGCGGGAGTCTTTGTGGAGAATGAGCAGTTCTTC. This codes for CASSRGLAGVFVENEQFF.

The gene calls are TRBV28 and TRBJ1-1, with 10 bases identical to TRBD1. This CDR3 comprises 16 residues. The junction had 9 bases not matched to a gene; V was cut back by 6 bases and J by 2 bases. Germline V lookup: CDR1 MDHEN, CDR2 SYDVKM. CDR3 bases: TGTGCCAGCAGACCGGGACAGGGGATAGGAAACACTGAAGCTTTCTTT. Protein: CASRPGQGIGNTEAFF. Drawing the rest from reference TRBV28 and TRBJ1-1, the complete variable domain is DVKVTQSSRYLVKRTGEKVFLECVQDMDHENMFWYRQDPGLGLRLIYFSYDVKMKEKGDIPEGYSVSREKKERFSLILESASTNQTSMYLCASRPGQGIGNTEAFFGQGTRLTVV.

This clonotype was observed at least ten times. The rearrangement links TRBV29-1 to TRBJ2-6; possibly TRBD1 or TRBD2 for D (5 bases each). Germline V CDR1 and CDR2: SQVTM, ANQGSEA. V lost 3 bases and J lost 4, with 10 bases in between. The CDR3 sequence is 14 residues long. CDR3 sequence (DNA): TGCAGCGTTGATGGGGGTTCCGGGGCCAACGTCCTGACTTTC. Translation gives CSVDGGSGANVLTF.

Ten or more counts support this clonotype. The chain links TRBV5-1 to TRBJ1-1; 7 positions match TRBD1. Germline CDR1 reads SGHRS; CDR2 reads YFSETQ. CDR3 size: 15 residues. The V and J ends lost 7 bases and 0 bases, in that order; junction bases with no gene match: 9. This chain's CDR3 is CASGTPGQLNTEAFF. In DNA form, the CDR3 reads TGCGCCAGCGGGACCCCGGGACAGCTGAACACTGAAGCTTTCTTT.

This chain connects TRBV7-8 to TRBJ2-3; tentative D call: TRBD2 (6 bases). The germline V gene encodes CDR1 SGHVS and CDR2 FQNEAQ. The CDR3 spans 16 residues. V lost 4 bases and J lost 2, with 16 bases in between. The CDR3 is CASSSPAGLVTDTQYF. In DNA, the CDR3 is TGTGCCAGCAGCTCCCCGGCGGGACTGGTCACAGATACGCAGTATTTT.

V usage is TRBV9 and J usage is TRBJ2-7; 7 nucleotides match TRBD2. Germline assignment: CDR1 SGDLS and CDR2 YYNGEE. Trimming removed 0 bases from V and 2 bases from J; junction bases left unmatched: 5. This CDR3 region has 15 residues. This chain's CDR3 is CASSVGSSGAYEQYF. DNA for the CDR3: TGTGCCAGCAGCGTAGGGTCTAGCGGAGCCTACGAGCAGTACTTC.